A selection of T cell receptor beta chains follows, all from one sample in a study of T cell clusters in autoimmune cytopenias. From the multiplex PCR reads, TCRdb lists one entry per CDR3 protein and no DNA. Its table lists 5,500 to 8,500 distinct CDR3 sequences. The sequencing input was peripheral blood. These receptors all come from a human donor with an autoimmune cytopenia or autoimmune hepatitis (not recorded which). Both conserved end residues are part of each CDR3. The order of the fields is V gene, J gene, clone size, CDR3 protein. Expanded clones are given a class, and other clones once, few, many or no size at all.

TRBV15	TRBJ1-5	NA	CATSGTGSRQPQHF
TRBV7-2	TRBJ2-1	medium-sized	CASGFGLAGQFF
TRBV5-4	TRBJ2-5	NA	CASSPGTSGRAPETQYF
TRBV19	TRBJ2-4	medium-sized	CASSTQAGTIQYF
TRBV27	TRBJ1-1	NA	CASSFQWESRTEAFF
TRBV7-6	TRBJ1-6	NA	CASSDRDRGSPLHF
TRBV11-1	TRBJ2-2	medium-sized	CASSLGDRVFNGELFF
TRBV6-4	TRBJ2-3	medium-sized	CASSRLGAADTQYF
TRBV11-1	TRBJ2-7	NA	CASSLRGNYYEQYF
TRBV6-2/TRBV6-3	TRBJ2-1	NA	CASSYSIGINEQFF
TRBV11-2	TRBJ2-2	NA	CASSWITGELFF
TRBV6-6	TRBJ2-1	medium-sized	CASSLTSGGGSSYNEQFF
TRBV5-5	TRBJ2-1	NA	CASSLASGDDEQFF
TRBV7-2	TRBJ2-1	NA	CASSNAGGWTYNEQFF
TRBV6-5	TRBJ2-3	medium-sized	CASRQTWTSTDTQYF
TRBV6-1	TRBJ1-6	large	CASSEGQGFYNSPLHF
TRBV6-2/TRBV6-3	TRBJ1-6	NA	CASHRQGSISPLHF
TRBV27	TRBJ2-7	NA	CASSPMGQPYEQYF
TRBV18	TRBJ2-5	NA	CASSPSQGARETQYF
TRBV6-5	TRBJ2-3	NA	CASMRGQSTDTQYF
TRBV7-2	TRBJ2-3	NA	CASSLAVSGGADTQYF
TRBV18	TRBJ2-7	NA	CASSPQGNEQYF
TRBV5-4	TRBJ2-7	NA	CASSSSSVLGEQYF
TRBV19	TRBJ1-5	NA	CASTRPYSNQPQHF
TRBV12-3/TRBV12-4	TRBJ2-5	NA	CASSFQRETQYF
TRBV19	TRBJ2-3	medium-sized	CASKGTGQDTQYF
TRBV29-1	TRBJ1-1	NA	CSVEDSARVSTEAFF
TRBV5-1	TRBJ2-2	NA	CACSIASGGTGELFF
TRBV30	TRBJ2-7	NA	CAWSQTLYEQYF
TRBV29-1	TRBJ2-1	large	CSVRRGNEQFF
TRBV29-1	TRBJ2-3	medium-sized	CSVGMIAGGTDTQYF
TRBV29-1	TRBJ1-5	NA	CSARTGSNQPQHF
TRBV30	TRBJ2-7	NA	CACHPGTGSHEQYF
TRBV15	TRBJ2-1	NA	CATSIWTDSYNEQFF
TRBV19	TRBJ2-1	NA	CATRRENEQFF